This TCR beta chain originates from a study of T cells in Graves' hyperthyroidism and ophthalmopathy. For the study at large: Initial diagnosis, before any treatment, was when peripheral blood was collected.

More than 9.5 ml fresh peripheral blood yielded the PBMCs. This clonotype was counted many times. The antigen remains unidentified. Germline V CDR1 and CDR2: LGHDT, YNNKEL (reference sequence). Trimming pared 1 base from V and 1 base from J, leaving 7 bases between. The CDR3 is made up of 14 amino acids. Study-wide findings and caveats: A 13 V-J model separated ophthalmopathy from stable hyperthyroidism. In the blood, most expanded thyroid clonotypes above 0.001 appeared as well.

RNA transcripts yielded amplified TCR beta CDR3 regions. The TCR CDR3 first-round RT-PCR relied on the HTBI primer set. TCRdb called the multiplex PCR reads again in MiXCR, with one record for every CDR3 protein. This table holds about 380,000 distinct CDR3 sequences, less than 20% found once. The TCR originated in a young man with Graves' ophthalmopathy. The chain has TRBV3-1 and TRBJ1-1; unclear D gene. Sequenced: blood. The CDR3 sequence: CASSQGLTNTEAFF. The CDR3 DNA is TGTGCCAGCAGCCAAGGTTTGACGAACACTGAAGCTTTCTTT.